The source of this T cell receptor (beta chain) is a study of T cell responses to AZD1222 COVID-19 vaccine (dated by TCRdb to about 2021). With regard to the full study: Because spike-specific TCR depth and breadth did not differ between the two schedules, AZD1222 recipients who got a second dose at roughly 4 weeks were pooled with those who got a second dose at roughly 12 weeks. A total of 240 or so trial participants underwent TCR sequencing, of whom roughly 210 had received two doses of AZD1222 and some 26 had received two doses of the MenACWY control vaccine. Trial participants were enrolled by age into 18-55, 56-69 and 70-plus year subgroups, with roughly 150, 30 and 60 TCR-sequenced participants respectively.

The CDR3, from cysteine to phenylalanine, totals 20 residues. The retained sequence is limited to the CDR3, 60 bases, with the frame set at the first base. The germline V gene supplies CDR1 MNHEY and CDR2 SVGEGT. V trim: 4 bases; J trim: 5 bases; unmatched bases: 25. Concerning this clone: This clone's antigen is unknown. No base quality information exists; no much larger clone differs at one position.

The CDR3 regions of human TCRbeta chains were analyzed by immunosequencing. Per the authors' processing: Repertoire TCRs were checked for matches against a reference library of SARS-CoV-2-specific TCRs that had been generated using the MIRA antigen-specificity platform. Breadth meant the fraction of unique TCRs that were SARS-CoV-2-associated, whereas depth meant the fraction of total T cells that were SARS-CoV-2-associated. Using the MIRA data, every spike-specific TCR was mapped to the spike region that the TCR reacted to and assigned to either a CD4 or a CD8 class. Log10-transformed breadth and depth values were compared by one-way ANOVA with Sidak's multiple comparisons tests. TCRdb took this table from immuneACCESS and kept in-frame rearrangements with V and J called. Such tables lack part of the clones; where checked against another copy, unresolved V genes explain under half of the gap, and the rest is unexplained. That table gives V, J and clone size, and the DNA gave D and trimming. Across this sample there are under 110,000 clones, with under 90% seen only once. About 4.8% of the sample comes from the top ten.

Here is what the overall study found, with its caveats: Participants were mostly white British, with more females than males. The authors suggested clonal diversity may have been underestimated. Vaccine-associated CD4 TCRs spanned the whole spike protein, with dominant responses in regions 160-218 and 743-854. Conclusions about previously exposed vaccinees are limited, since just a handful of AZD1222 recipients were seropositive for SARS-CoV-2 at baseline. No day 14 peak-response samples were available, so repertoires were characterized only after the peak T cell response. In the small 56-69-year group, the increase in depth fell short of significance, most likely because of low power. Reportedly, close to half of the unique spike-specific TCRs recognized epitopes lying outside the regions that are mutated in the B.1.351 and B.1.1.7 variants. Spike-specific TCR breadth and depth rose significantly after two AZD1222 doses compared with day 0 and with MenACWY recipients.

Reading the label with the study, this specimen's time point is: baseline before first vaccination. Vaccinee samples came from UK trials COV001 and COV002, including a single-blind randomized controlled phase 2/3 trial of AZD1222 (ChAdOx1 nCoV-19) in healthy adults. For TCRbeta chain sequencing, PBMC samples were collected from trial participants at day 0 and at day 28 after the second dose. The sample in question was peripheral blood, obtained on day 0 of AZD1222 vaccination. The sequence links TRBV6-2 or TRBV6-3 to TRBJ2-5; 7 of the junction bases match TRBD2. The sequence was collected from an adult in good health. The nucleotide sequence reads TGTGCCAGCAGTTCTATTAAGGCCGCACTCGCGGGAGACGCCAAGGAGACCCAGTACTTC. This is translated as CASSSIKAALAGDAKETQYF.